This T cell receptor (beta chain) was recovered during a study of vaccination and CD4 T cells after COVID-19. Background on the study: Two doses of either BNT162b2 or mRNA-1273 vaccine went to participants. Median time from second vaccine dose to sampling was 72 days (14 to 241).

Study-wide findings and caveats: This study had few convalescent patients and no early post-infection samples. Looking at convalescent patients, a median approximately 86% of reactive clones were present only post-vaccination.

As to treatment: approximately nine-day PBMC culture with coronavirus spike peptide pools or control peptides (ViraFEST assay). On this clonotype: Its antigen remains unidentified.

The CDR3 length is 14 residues. Trimming removed 6 bases at V and 7 bases at J, with 13 bases between. The Oncomine TCR Beta short-read assay generated sequence data from the DNA of cultured CD4+ T cells. Each CDR3 protein is one row after TCRdb ran MiXCR on the PCR reads. The sample lists about 24,000 distinct CDR3 sequences; approximately 57% were seen once. This clonotype was sampled from a human donor who received a COVID-19 vaccine. The chain employs TRBV12-3 or TRBV12-4 and TRBJ1-6, with a tentative D call TRBD1 (6 bases). The starting material was CD4+ T cells from blood, cultured in vitro, obtained after SARS-CoV-2 vaccination. The CDR3 sequence: CASRPGGGNSPLHF. The CDR3 nucleotides are TGTGCCAGCAGACCCGGGGGCGGGAATTCACCCCTCCACTTT.